A selection of T cell receptor beta chains follows, all from one sample in a study of cytomegalovirus exposure and HLA in healthy donors. Sequencing used immunoSEQ multiplex PCR; TCRdb keeps in-frame clones, though not all of them. The sample yields some 190,000 clones, 80% seen once. The specimen sequenced was PBMCs. These receptors all stem from a girl aged 5-17 years in good health and CMV-seropositive. CDR3s include the opening cysteine and the closing phenylalanine or tryptophan. A D gene is named only where the DNA matches it firmly. Not every row has a clone size; where given, it reads once, few, many or a size class.

NA	NA	TRBV5-4	TRBJ2-3	TGTGCCAGCAGGGGGCGGGGGCCTAGCACAGATACGCAGTATTTT	CASRGRGPSTDTQYF
TRBD2	NA	TRBV4-1	TRBJ2-1	TGCGCCAGCAGATCGGCTAGCGGGAAGTATGAGCAGTTCTTC	CASRSASGKYEQFF
NA	NA	TRBV13	TRBJ2-1	TGTGCCAGCTCTGACAGAGCCTACAATGAGCAGTTCTTC	CASSDRAYNEQFF
TRBD2	NA	TRBV4-2	TRBJ2-6	TGTGCCAGCAGCCGGACTAGCGGGAACTCTGGGGCCAACGTCCTGACTTTC	CASSRTSGNSGANVLTF
TRBD2	few	TRBV6-1	TRBJ2-1	TGTGCCAGCGGTGGGGCGGGAGAAGCCTACAATGAGCAGTTCTTC	CASGGAGEAYNEQFF
NA	NA	TRBV25-1	TRBJ2-3	TGTGCCAGCAGTGAAGGACAAGCTAGCACAGATACGCAGTATTTT	CASSEGQASTDTQYF
NA	NA	TRBV19	TRBJ1-2	TGTGCCAGTAGTATTAGCGGGGGGCGAGGCTACACCTTC	CASSISGGRGYTF
NA	few	TRBV6-6	TRBJ1-5	TGTGCCAGCAGTTACGGCCCTTATAGCAATCAGCCCCAGCATTTT	CASSYGPYSNQPQHF
NA	NA	TRBV5-4	TRBJ2-3	TGTGCCAGCAGCTGGGGAGGGGGTTCTAGCACAGATACGCAGTATTTT	CASSWGGGSSTDTQYF
TRBD1	NA	TRBV11-1	TRBJ2-5	TGTGCCAGCAGCTTAGCCGGATACAGGGGAATCCAAGAGACCCAGTACTTC	CASSLAGYRGIQETQYF
NA	NA	TRBV7-6	TRBJ1-1	TGTGCCAGCAGCCCGGGGTTCATGAACACTGAAGCTTTCTTT	CASSPGFMNTEAFF
TRBD1	NA	TRBV19	TRBJ1-4	TGTGCCAGTAGTATATCCCGCTCCGGGACAGTGAATGAAAAACTGTTTTTT	CASSISRSGTVNEKLFF
TRBD2	NA	TRBV7-2	TRBJ2-7	TGTGCCAGCTCTCCCGGACTAGCGGGAATATGGGGAGACCCCTACGAGCAGTACTTC	CASSPGLAGIWGDPYEQYF
TRBD2	NA	TRBV6-5	TRBJ2-3	TGTGCCAGCAGTTATAATGGGGGGAGGGCAGATACGCAGTATTTT	CASSYNGGRADTQYF
NA	NA	TRBV11-3	TRBJ1-1	TGTGCCAGCAGCTCCAAGCCTTTTCACAGGGAGCACACTGAAGCTTTCTTT	CASSSKPFHREHTEAFF
NA	NA	TRBV10-2	TRBJ2-1	TGCGCCAGCAGTTGGGGGCGGGAGTCGGTCAATGAGCAGTTCTTC	CASSWGRESVNEQFF
NA	NA	TRBV11-3	TRBJ2-5	TGTGCCAGCAGCTTATCAGGGGAGACCCAGTACTTC	CASSLSGETQYF
NA	NA	TRBV18	TRBJ2-7	TGTGCCAGCTCACCACCCGGCGGGTCCTACGAGCAGTACTTC	CASSPPGGSYEQYF
TRBD2	NA	TRBV19	TRBJ2-2	TGTGCCAGTAGTATAGCGGGAGGTCTGGGGGAGCTGTTTTTT	CASSIAGGLGELFF
NA	NA	TRBV7-2	TRBJ2-7	TGTGCCAGCAGCCTCCAGCCTCTAGCGCCAGACTTC	CASSLQPLAPDF
TRBD2	once	TRBV5-6	TRBJ2-5	TGTGCCAGCACCCCGAACGGACTAGCGGGAGAAGAGACCCAGTACTTC	CASTPNGLAGEETQYF
TRBD1	NA	TRBV25-1	TRBJ2-7	TGTGCCAGCAGTGTTCCGGGACAGCCCTACGAGCAGTACTTC	CASSVPGQPYEQYF
TRBD1	NA	TRBV29-1	TRBJ2-1	TGCAGCTCTAACTCCTCTTGGGACAGGGTATTCAATGAGCAGTTCTTC	CSSNSSWDRVFNEQFF